These 31 T cell receptor beta chains share one sample of origin, sequenced in a study of blood T cell repertoires in COVID-19. Only in-frame clones appear in the TCRdb table, and some are missing; sequencing was by immunoSEQ multiplex PCR. The data show some 320,000 clones, 89% seen once. The source material was PBMCs or T cells enriched from blood (not recorded which). These receptors were obtained from a man aged 55 to 70 who had recovered from COVID-19.

This clone was detected only a few times. This chain links TRBV18 with TRBJ2-2, with D possibly matching TRBD1 (5 bases). The V gene lost 4 bases and the J gene lost 2 bases, with 8 bases spanning the gap. Germline V gives CDR1 KGHSH, CDR2 LQKENI. The length of the CDR3 is 14 residues. CDR3 in DNA: TGTGCCAGCTCACTCGACAGTAACACCGGGGAGCTGTTTTTT. It encodes CASSLDSNTGELFF.

The chain carries TRBV7-9 and TRBJ2-4; 8 nucleotides match TRBD1. With V trimmed by 4 bases and J by 3 bases, 8 bases remained unmatched. There are 16 residues in the CDR3. Per germline, CDR1 SEHNR and CDR2 FQNEAQ (reference sequence). CDR3 protein: CASSSDRGWVKNIQYF. CDR3 coding DNA: TGTGCCAGCAGCTCCGACAGGGGATGGGTCAAAAACATTCAGTACTTC. Complete variable domain (other parts from reference TRBV7-9 and TRBJ2-4): DTGVSQNPRHKITKRGQNVTFRCDPISEHNRLYWYRQTLGQGPEFLTYFQNEAQLEKSRLLSDRFSAERPKGSFSTLEIQRTEQGDSAMYLCASSSDRGWVKNIQYFGAGTRLSVL.

The rearrangement joins TRBV11-3 to TRBJ2-7; 8 bases agree with TRBD2. This CDR3 comprises 18 residues. Germline V gene data show CDR1 as SGHNT and CDR2 as YENEEA. With 0 bases clipped from V and 5 bases from J, the junction kept 15 bases outside the gene matches. In DNA, the CDR3 is TGTGCCAGCAGCTTAGATTTGGTTCGGGAGGGCCGTTTCCACGAGCAGTACTTC. Translating it yields CASSLDLVREGRFHEQYF.

The V gene is TRBV3-1 (or the pseudogene TRBV3-2), the J gene TRBJ1-2; 9 bases fit TRBD1. The CDR3 extends over 15 amino acids. Germline V lookup: CDR1 LGHDT, CDR2 YNNKEL (reference sequence). V trimming: 3 bases; J trimming: 8 bases; junction bases outside the gene matches: 10. Written as DNA, the CDR3 is TGTGCCAGCAGCCAGAGGGACAGGGCGCATAAGGGCTACACCTTC. Encoded protein: CASSQRDRAHKGYTF.

The chain links TRBV28 to TRBJ2-2; TRBD2 matches at 13 bases. Trimming cost V 4 bases and J 1 base; bases outside gene matches: 9. In germline, CDR1 is MDHEN, CDR2 SYDVKM. The CDR3 length is 19 residues. Here the CDR3 reads CASSYGLAGVFKNTGELFF. The CDR3 coding sequence is TGTGCCAGCAGTTACGGACTAGCGGGAGTCTTTAAGAACACCGGGGAGCTGTTTTTT.

The V call is TRBV24-1, the J call TRBJ2-3; 11 bases map to TRBD2. Germline assignment: CDR1 KGHDR and CDR2 SFDVKD. With V trimmed by 4 bases and J by 0 bases, 8 bases remained unmatched. The CDR3 runs 18 residues. The DNA of the CDR3 is TGTGCCACCAGTGACAAGTTAGCGGGAGGGCCTAGCACAGATACGCAGTATTTT. Protein: CATSDKLAGGPSTDTQYF.

This clone was seen only a few times. This chain joins TRBV5-8 and TRBJ1-5; D possibly corresponds to TRBD1 (5 bases). The V end was cut by 2 bases, the J end by 3 bases, with 6 bases between. The CDR3 extends over 13 amino acids. Germline values: CDR1 SGHTS, CDR2 YDEGEE. In DNA, the CDR3 is TGTGCCAGCAGCTTTGGGGCCAATCAGCCCCAGCATTTT. This sequence encodes CASSFGANQPQHF.

The chain joins TRBV29-1 to TRBJ2-2, with 8 nucleotides matching TRBD2. The CDR3 covers 12 residues. J was trimmed by 6 bases and V by 4 bases; bases with no gene match: 1. Germline V gene lookup returns CDR1 SQVTM and CDR2 ANQGSEA. The CDR3 here is CSVAGGSGELFF. DNA of the CDR3: TGCAGCGTTGCGGGAGGGTCCGGGGAGCTGTTTTTT.

The gene calls are TRBV24-1 and TRBJ1-2, with 8 bases that match TRBD1. CDR3 length: 12 amino acids. Looked up from germline, CDR1 is KGHDR and CDR2 is SFDVKD. V lost 9 bases to trimming and J lost 2 bases; unmatched junction nucleotides: 1. CDR3 in amino acids: CATSGGNYGYTF. The CDR3 DNA is TGTGCCACCTCAGGGGGCAACTATGGCTACACCTTC.

This chain connects TRBV19 to TRBJ1-5; 8 nucleotides line up with TRBD1. The germline V gene encodes CDR1 LNHDA and CDR2 SQIVND (reference sequence). V dropped 2 bases and J dropped 1; count of bases not matched to a gene: 7. The CDR3 has 17 amino acids. The CDR3 protein is CASSIRGGQVSNQPQHF. CDR3 nucleotide sequence: TGTGCCAGTAGTATAAGGGGGGGACAGGTCAGCAATCAGCCCCAGCATTTT. The full variable domain, completed using reference TRBV19 and TRBJ1-5, is DGGITQSPKYLFRKEGQNVTLSCEQNLNHDAMYWYRQDPGQGLRLIYYSQIVNDFQKGDIAEGYSVSREKKESFPLTVTSAQKNPTAFYLCASSIRGGQVSNQPQHFGDGTRLSIL.

The J gene is TRBJ1-2, the V gene TRBV28; TRBD1 agrees at 9 bases. The germline V gene encodes CDR1 MDHEN and CDR2 SYDVKM. The CDR3 runs 16 residues. J was trimmed by 4 bases and V by 7 bases; bases with no gene match: 13. The CDR3 spells CASIGKRDRDLYGYTF. CDR3 DNA sequence: TGTGCCAGCATAGGGAAACGGGACAGGGACCTCTATGGCTACACCTTC.

V usage is TRBV11-2 and J usage is TRBJ1-3, with D possibly matching TRBD1 (5 bases). The CDR3 contains 16 residues. CDR1 is SGHAT, CDR2 FQNNGV, per germline. Trimming took off 1 base at V and 2 bases at J, with 12 bases between the two ends. CDR3 DNA sequence: TGTGCCAGCAGCTTAGTGATAGCGGGGGCTGGAAACACCATATATTTT. The encoded protein is CASSLVIAGAGNTIYF.

The sample holds one count of this clone. Different DNA sequences within this sample yield the same CDR3. As DNA, the CDR3 is TGTGCCAGCAGCGTAGATAGCTCCTACAATGAGCAGTTCTTC. Translated, it gives CASSVDSSYNEQFF. The rearrangement uses TRBV9 and TRBJ2-1; D unclear. Trimming cost V 0 bases and J 0 bases, with 4 bases left between them. There are 14 residues in the CDR3. The germline CDR1 and CDR2 sequences are SGDLS and YYNGEE.

The V call is TRBV2, the J call TRBJ1-2; D may be TRBD1 (5 bases). V shed 6 bases and J shed 3 bases, with 20 bases lying between them. Germline V gene sequence: CDR1 SNHLY, CDR2 FYNNEI. The CDR3 has 16 amino acids. The CDR3 coding sequence is TGTGCCAGCAGGGTTCAGGGCGCCCCTGGAGACTATGGCTACACCTTC. Protein product: CASRVQGAPGDYGYTF.

The rearrangement links TRBV7-6 to TRBJ2-1; TRBD2 matches at 9 bases. With V trimmed by 5 bases and J by 2 bases, 7 bases remained unmatched. Germline CDR1 and CDR2: SGHVS and FNYEAQ. The CDR3 contains 16 residues. CDR3 DNA sequence: TGTGCCAGCAGCCTGGTTTCTAGCGGGACCTACAATGAGCAGTTCTTC. Translation gives CASSLVSSGTYNEQFF.

This sequence joins TRBV27 and TRBJ2-2, with 7 positions matching TRBD2. This CDR3 contains 13 residues. CDR1 MNHEY and CDR2 SMNVEV come from the germline V gene (reference sequence). Germline trimming cut 2 bases from V and 7 bases from J; bases unmatched to any gene: 1. The CDR3 spells CASSLLADGELFF. The CDR3 DNA reads as TGTGCCAGCAGTTTACTAGCGGACGGGGAGCTGTTTTTT.

The V call is TRBV23-1, the J call TRBJ1-5; D might be TRBD1 (5 bases). TRBV23-1 is recorded as an ORF, its role being uncertain. The CDR3 length is 15 residues. The V gene lost 0 bases and the J gene lost 7 bases, with 13 bases spanning the gap. DNA for the CDR3: TGCGCCAGCAGTCAATCGGCCGCAGGGAGGCAGCCCCAGCATTTT. Encoded protein: CASSQSAAGRQPQHF.

In its sample, this clone was seen once. This chain connects TRBV2 to TRBJ2-7, with D perhaps matching TRBD2 (6 bases). With 6 bases removed from V and 9 bases from J, the gap between germline ends came to 18 bases. The germline V gene has CDR1 SNHLY and CDR2 FYNNEI. The CDR3 is 13 amino acids. CDR3 region: CASSPGVHGGQYF. For the CDR3, the DNA is TGTGCCAGCAGCCCGGGGGTCCACGGGGGGCAGTACTTC. The variable domain in full, completed from reference TRBV2 and TRBJ2-7, reads EPEVTQTPSHQVTQMGQEVILRCVPISNHLYFYWYRQILGQKVEFLVSFYNNEISEKSEIFDDQFSVERPDGSNFTLKIRSTKLEDSAMYFCASSPGVHGGQYFGPGTRLTVT.

This chain uses TRBV5-1 with TRBJ2-5; the match to TRBD2 covers 10 bases. Trimming cost V 2 bases and J 5 bases; bases outside gene matches: 9. There are 16 residues in the CDR3. CDR1 and CDR2 (germline): SGHRS, YFSETQ. The CDR3, as DNA: TGCGCCAGCAGCTTCGGGACTAGCGCGAGGCGGGAGACCCAGTACTTC. This encodes CASSFGTSARRETQYF.

The rearrangement uses TRBV3-1 (or the pseudogene TRBV3-2) and TRBJ1-5, with a possible D match to TRBD1 (5 bases). The CDR3 extends over 14 amino acids. The germline V gene encodes CDR1 LGHDT and CDR2 YNNKEL (reference sequence). V was pared by 3 bases and J by 3 bases, with 9 bases between. The CDR3 loop is CASSQGDYNQPQHF. The DNA of the CDR3 is TGTGCCAGCAGCCAGGGGGACTACAATCAGCCCCAGCATTTT.

The CDR3 DNA reads as TGTGCCAGCAGCTTGGCTAGCGCAGAGACCCAGTACTTC. It is translated as CASSLASAETQYF. This rearrangement joins TRBV7-9 to TRBJ2-5; D is perhaps TRBD2 (6 bases). Germline V gives CDR1 SEHNR, CDR2 FQNEAQ (reference sequence). Trimming pared 3 bases from V and 4 bases from J, leaving 9 bases between. CDR3 size: 13 residues. The full variable domain, rest sourced from reference TRBV7-9 and TRBJ2-5, is DTGVSQNPRHKITKRGQNVTFRCDPISEHNRLYWYRQTLGQGPEFLTYFQNEAQLEKSRLLSDRFSAERPKGSFSTLEIQRTEQGDSAMYLCASSLASAETQYFGPGTRLLVL.

The rearrangement joins TRBV19 to TRBJ2-7, with 9 positions matching TRBD2. Germline CDR1 is LNHDA and CDR2 is SQIVND (reference sequence). Germline trimming cut 0 bases from V and 2 bases from J; bases unmatched to any gene: 8. The CDR3 covers 17 residues. The CDR3 DNA reads as TGTGCCAGTAGTATAGATCTCGGCCTAGCGGGACCCTACGAGCAGTACTTC. It is translated as CASSIDLGLAGPYEQYF.

The chain uses TRBV7-3 and TRBJ1-6, with TRBD1 matching 7 bases. The germline V gene encodes CDR1 SGHTA and CDR2 FQGTGA. CDR3 length: 16 amino acids. The junction had 7 bases not matched to a gene; V was cut back by 4 bases and J by 4 bases. In DNA, the CDR3 is TGTGCCAGCAGCTCGACAGGGACTCTGTATAATTCACCCCTCCACTTT. Its translation is CASSSTGTLYNSPLHF.

The rearrangement links TRBV6-5 to TRBJ1-3, with a weak D call TRBD1 (5 bases). The CDR3 runs 15 residues. Germline V lookup: CDR1 MNHEY, CDR2 SVGAGI. With 6 bases removed from V and 0 bases from J, the gap between germline ends came to 12 bases. The CDR3 region is CASSEDGGSGNTIYF. Here the CDR3 DNA reads TGTGCCAGCAGCGAGGACGGGGGCTCTGGAAACACCATATATTTT.

The chain links TRBV7-3 to TRBJ2-5; D possibly corresponds to TRBD1 (8 bases). V was pared by 5 bases and J by 1 base, with 14 bases between. The CDR3 runs to 15 residues. Germline V gene lookup returns CDR1 SGHTA and CDR2 FQGTGA. The CDR3 spells CASSPTGGGQETQYF. The CDR3 nucleotides are TGTGCCAGCAGCCCAACAGGGGGGGGCCAAGAGACCCAGTACTTC.

The chain is built from TRBV24-1 and TRBJ2-3, with 12 bases lining up with TRBD2. The CDR3 totals 18 residues. Germline V lookup: CDR1 KGHDR, CDR2 SFDVKD. With 0 bases clipped from V and 0 bases from J, the junction kept 3 bases outside the gene matches. CDR3 bases: TGTGCCACCAGTGATTTGCAGGGGACTAGCGGGAGCACAGATACGCAGTATTTT. Protein sequence: CATSDLQGTSGSTDTQYF.

This chain uses TRBV6-5 with TRBJ1-5; 7 bases are shared with TRBD1. Per germline, CDR1 MNHEY and CDR2 SVGAGI. The trim removed 5 bases at V and 1 base at J, leaving 5 bases unmatched. The CDR3 consists of 15 residues. The CDR3, as DNA: TGTGCCAGCAGTCGAGGGGGCTCAAGCAATCAGCCCCAGCATTTT. It encodes CASSRGGSSNQPQHF.

The CDR3 protein is CATSDIIAGVVGNEQFF. The CDR3 region has the DNA TGTGCCACCAGTGATATAATAGCGGGAGTAGTAGGGAATGAGCAGTTCTTC. V is TRBV24-1 and J is TRBJ2-1, with 9 positions matching TRBD2. This CDR3 has 17 residues. V was clipped by 3 bases and J by 7 bases; unmatched bases: 12. The germline CDR1 and CDR2 sequences are KGHDR and SFDVKD.

The genes are TRBV5-8 and TRBJ1-1; D remains unclear. In germline, CDR1 is SGHTS, CDR2 YDEGEE. The CDR3 spans 14 residues. With 2 bases removed from V and 0 bases from J, the gap between germline ends came to 8 bases. CDR3 sequence reads: CASSFTEMNTEAFF. DNA of the CDR3: TGTGCCAGCAGCTTCACAGAGATGAACACTGAAGCTTTCTTT.

In the case of this clone: Other DNA sequences in the same sample also yield this CDR3. The chain links TRBV7-2 to TRBJ2-1, with D unclear. CDR3 size: 15 residues. The germline V gene encodes CDR1 SGHTA and CDR2 FQGNSA. V lost 0 bases to trimming and J lost 0 bases, with 6 bases between them. This CDR3 reads CASSLAVSSYNEQFF. For the CDR3, the DNA is TGTGCCAGCAGCTTAGCGGTTAGCTCCTACAATGAGCAGTTCTTC.

V is TRBV7-3 and J is TRBJ2-3; the D gene is possibly TRBD2 (6 bases). CDR1 is SGHTA, CDR2 FQGTGA, per germline. The V end lost 5 bases, the J end lost 1 base, and 25 bases lay between the germline ends. CDR3 length equals 19 residues. The CDR3 region has the DNA TGTGCCAGCAGCCCAGAGGGAGGTGTGGATCGACCCCGCACAGATACGCAGTATTTT. Its translation is CASSPEGGVDRPRTDTQYF.